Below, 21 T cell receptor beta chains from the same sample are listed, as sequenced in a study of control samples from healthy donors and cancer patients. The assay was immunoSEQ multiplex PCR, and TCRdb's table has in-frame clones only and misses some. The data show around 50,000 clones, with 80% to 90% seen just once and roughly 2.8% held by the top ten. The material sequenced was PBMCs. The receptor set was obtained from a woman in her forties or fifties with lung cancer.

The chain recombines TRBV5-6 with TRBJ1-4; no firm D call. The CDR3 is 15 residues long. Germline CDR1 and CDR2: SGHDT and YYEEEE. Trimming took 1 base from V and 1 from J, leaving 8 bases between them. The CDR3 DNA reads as TGTGCCAGCAGCTTGAAAGGGTTAACTAATGAAAAACTGTTTTTT. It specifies CASSLKGLTNEKLFF. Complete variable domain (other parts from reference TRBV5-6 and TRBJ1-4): DAGVTQSPTHLIKTRGQQVTLRCSPKSGHDTVSWYQQALGQGPQFIFQYYEEEERQRGNFPDRFSGHQFPNYSSELNVNALLLGDSALYLCASSLKGLTNEKLFFGSGTQLSVL.

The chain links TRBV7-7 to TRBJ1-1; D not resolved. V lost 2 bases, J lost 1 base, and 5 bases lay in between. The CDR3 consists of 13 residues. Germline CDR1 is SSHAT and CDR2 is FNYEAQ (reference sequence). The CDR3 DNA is TGTGCCAGCAGCTTAAGCCAGAACACTGAAGCTTTCTTT. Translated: CASSLSQNTEAFF.

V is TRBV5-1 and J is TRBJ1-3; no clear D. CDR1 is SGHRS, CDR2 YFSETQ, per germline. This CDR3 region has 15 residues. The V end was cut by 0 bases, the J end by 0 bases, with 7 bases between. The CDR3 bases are TGCGCCAGCAGCTTGGACCCGCTCTCTGGAAACACCATATATTTT. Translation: CASSLDPLSGNTIYF.

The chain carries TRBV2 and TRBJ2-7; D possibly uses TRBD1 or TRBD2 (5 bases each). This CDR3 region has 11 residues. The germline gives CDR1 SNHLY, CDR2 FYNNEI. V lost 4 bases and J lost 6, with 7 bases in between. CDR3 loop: CASSGGGEQYF. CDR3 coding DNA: TGTGCCAGCAGTGGTGGGGGCGAGCAGTACTTC.

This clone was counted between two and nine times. In DNA form, the CDR3 reads TGCGCCAGCAGCTTGCTCCCGGGGGCGACCGGTCAGCCCCAGCATTTT. This encodes CASSLLPGATGQPQHF. This chain uses TRBV5-1 with TRBJ1-5, with D possibly being TRBD1 (6 bases). The CDR3 sequence is 16 residues long. The germline V gene encodes CDR1 SGHRS and CDR2 YFSETQ. Trimming pared 1 base from V and 6 bases from J, leaving 17 bases between.

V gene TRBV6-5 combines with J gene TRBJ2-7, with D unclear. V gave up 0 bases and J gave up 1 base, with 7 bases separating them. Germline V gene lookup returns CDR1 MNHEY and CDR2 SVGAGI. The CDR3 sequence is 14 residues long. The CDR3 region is CASSYSAGSYEQYF. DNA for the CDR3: TGTGCCAGCAGTTACTCGGCCGGATCCTACGAGCAGTACTTC.

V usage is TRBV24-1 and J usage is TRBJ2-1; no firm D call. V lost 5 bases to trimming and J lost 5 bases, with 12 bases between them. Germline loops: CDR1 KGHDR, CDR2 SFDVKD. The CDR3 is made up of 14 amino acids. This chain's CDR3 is CATSAVGPHNEQFF. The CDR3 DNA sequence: TGTGCCACCAGTGCAGTGGGTCCCCACAATGAGCAGTTCTTC.

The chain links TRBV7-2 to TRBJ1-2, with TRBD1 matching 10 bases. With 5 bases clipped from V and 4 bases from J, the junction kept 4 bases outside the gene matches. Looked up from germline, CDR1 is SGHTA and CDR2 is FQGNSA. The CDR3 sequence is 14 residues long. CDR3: CASSVGTGVYGYTF. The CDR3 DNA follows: TGTGCCAGCAGCGTCGGGACAGGGGTCTATGGCTACACCTTC.

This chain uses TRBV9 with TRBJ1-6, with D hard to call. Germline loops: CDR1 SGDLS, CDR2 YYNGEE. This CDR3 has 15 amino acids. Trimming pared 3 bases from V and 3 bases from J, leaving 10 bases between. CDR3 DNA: TGTGCCAGCAGCGGTGGCCAAGTCTATAATTCACCCCTCCACTTT. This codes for CASSGGQVYNSPLHF. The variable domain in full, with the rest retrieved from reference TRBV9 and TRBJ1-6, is DSGVTQTPKHLITATGQRVTLRCSPRSGDLSVYWYQQSLDQGLQFLIQYYNGEERAKGNILERFSAQQFPDLHSELNLSSLELGDSALYFCASSGGQVYNSPLHFGNGTRLTVT.

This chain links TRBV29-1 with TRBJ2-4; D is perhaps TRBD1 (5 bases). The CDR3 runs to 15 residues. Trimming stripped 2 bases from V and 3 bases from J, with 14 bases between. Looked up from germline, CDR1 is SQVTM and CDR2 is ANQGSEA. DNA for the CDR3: TGCAGCGTTGAACCAGGTACTCAGGGCAAAAACATTCAGTACTTC. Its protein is CSVEPGTQGKNIQYF. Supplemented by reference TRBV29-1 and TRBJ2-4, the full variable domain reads SAVISQKPSRDICQRGTSLTIQCQVDSQVTMMFWYRQQPGQSLTLIATANQGSEATYESGFVIDKFPISRPNLTFSTLTVSNMSPEDSSIYLCSVEPGTQGKNIQYFGAGTRLSVL.

This chain's CDR3 is CASKGQGVTEAFF. The CDR3 nucleotides are TGTGCCAGTAAGGGGCAGGGGGTGACTGAAGCTTTCTTT. The gene calls are TRBV2 and TRBJ1-1, with 7 bases matching TRBD1. The trim removed 9 bases at V and 5 bases at J, leaving 9 bases unmatched. The CDR3 has 13 residues. From germline, CDR1 is SNHLY and CDR2 FYNNEI. Supplemented by reference TRBV2 and TRBJ1-1, the full variable domain reads EPEVTQTPSHQVTQMGQEVILRCVPISNHLYFYWYRQILGQKVEFLVSFYNNEISEKSEIFDDQFSVERPDGSNFTLKIRSTKLEDSAMYFCASKGQGVTEAFFGQGTRLTVV.

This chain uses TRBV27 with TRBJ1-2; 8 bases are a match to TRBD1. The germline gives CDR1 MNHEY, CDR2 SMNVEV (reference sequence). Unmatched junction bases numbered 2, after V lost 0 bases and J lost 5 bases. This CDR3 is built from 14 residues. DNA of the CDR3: TGTGCCAGCAGTTTATCGTACAGGGGGTATGGCTACACCTTC. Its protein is CASSLSYRGYGYTF.

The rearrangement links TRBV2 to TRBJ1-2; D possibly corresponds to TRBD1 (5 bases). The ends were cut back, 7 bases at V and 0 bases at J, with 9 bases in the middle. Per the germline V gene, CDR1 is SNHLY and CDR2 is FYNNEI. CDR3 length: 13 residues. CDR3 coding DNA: TGTGCCAGCAAAAGGGGAGCTAACTATGGCTACACCTTC. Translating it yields CASKRGANYGYTF.

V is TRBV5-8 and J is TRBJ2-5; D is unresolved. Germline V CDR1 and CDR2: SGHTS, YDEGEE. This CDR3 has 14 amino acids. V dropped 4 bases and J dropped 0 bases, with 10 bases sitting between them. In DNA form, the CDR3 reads TGTGCCAGCAGCCCAAGACCCTACCAAGAGACCCAGTACTTC. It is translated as CASSPRPYQETQYF.

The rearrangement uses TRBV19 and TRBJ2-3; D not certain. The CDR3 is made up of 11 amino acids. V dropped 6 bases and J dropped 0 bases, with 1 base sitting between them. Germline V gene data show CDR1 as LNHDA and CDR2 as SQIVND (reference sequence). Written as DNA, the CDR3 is TGTGCCAGTAGGAGCACAGATACGCAGTATTTT. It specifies CASRSTDTQYF.

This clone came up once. CDR3 DNA sequence: TGTGCCAGCAGCTTAGATTGGGGGAGCCGACACAATGAGCAGTTCTTC. Translation: CASSLDWGSRHNEQFF. V is TRBV11-3 and J is TRBJ2-1, with D possibly being TRBD1 or TRBD2 (5 bases each). V was trimmed by 0 bases and J by 5 bases, leaving 14 bases between them. CDR1 and CDR2 from the germline V gene are SGHNT and YENEEA. This CDR3 has 16 residues.

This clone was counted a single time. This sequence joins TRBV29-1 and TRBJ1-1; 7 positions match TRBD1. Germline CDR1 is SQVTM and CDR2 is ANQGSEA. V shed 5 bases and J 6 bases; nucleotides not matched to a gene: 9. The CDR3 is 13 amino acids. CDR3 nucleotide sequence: TGCAGCGTTCTAGGGGACAGAAGGGCTGAAGCTTTCTTT. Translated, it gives CSVLGDRRAEAFF.

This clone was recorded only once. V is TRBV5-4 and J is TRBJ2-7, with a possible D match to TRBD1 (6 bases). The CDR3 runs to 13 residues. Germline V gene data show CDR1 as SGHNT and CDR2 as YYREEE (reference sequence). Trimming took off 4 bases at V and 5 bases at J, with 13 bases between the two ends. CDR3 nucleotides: TGTGCCAGCAGCAACCAACAGGGAGACGAGCAGTACTTC. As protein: CASSNQQGDEQYF.

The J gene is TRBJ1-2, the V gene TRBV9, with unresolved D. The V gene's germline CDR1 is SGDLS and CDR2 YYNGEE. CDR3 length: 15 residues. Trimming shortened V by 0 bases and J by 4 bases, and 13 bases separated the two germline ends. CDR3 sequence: CASSVEYSPPYGYTF. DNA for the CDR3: TGTGCCAGCAGCGTAGAGTACAGCCCGCCCTATGGCTACACCTTC.

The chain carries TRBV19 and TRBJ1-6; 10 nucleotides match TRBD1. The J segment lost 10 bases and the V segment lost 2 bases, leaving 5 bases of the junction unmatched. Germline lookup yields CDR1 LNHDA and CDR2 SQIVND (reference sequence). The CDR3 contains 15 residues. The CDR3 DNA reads TGTGCCAGTAGTATACCTGGACAGGGGGAGTCACCCCTCCACTTT. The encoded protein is CASSIPGQGESPLHF.

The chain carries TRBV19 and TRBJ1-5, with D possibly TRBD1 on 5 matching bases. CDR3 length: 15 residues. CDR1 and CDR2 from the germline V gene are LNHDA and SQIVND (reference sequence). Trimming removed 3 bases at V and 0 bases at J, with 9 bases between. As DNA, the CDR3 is TGTGCCAGTAGTATTCTGGACATTAGCAATCAGCCCCAGCATTTT. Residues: CASSILDISNQPQHF.